Included here is one T cell receptor (beta chain) sequence, with context. In the original analysis: Estimation of nucleated cell counts was performed using reference gene primer amplification. Produced via immunoSEQ multiplex PCR; TCRdb's table is partial and in-frame only. V, J and clone size were drawn from that table, and D and trimming were deduced from the DNA. The sample carries around 300,000 clones, 85% to 90% recorded once. Assignments of participants to cohorts depended upon their own reported clinical history. These data belong to a study of blood T cell repertoires in COVID-19. V dropped 4 bases and J dropped 7; count of bases not matched to a gene: 10. Germline CDR1 is MNHEY and CDR2 is SMNVEV (reference sequence). The CDR3 consists of 16 residues.

Material for sequencing was PBMCs or T cells enriched from blood (not recorded which). The rearrangement joins TRBV27 to TRBJ2-3, with 11 bases aligning to TRBD1. This receptor was taken from a woman aged 18 to 35 who had recovered from COVID-19. CDR3 in DNA: TGTGCCAGCAGTTCTCTCGGACAGGGGGCTACGAATACGCAGTATTTT. Amino acids: CASSSLGQGATNTQYF.